This T cell receptor beta chain is from a study of cytomegalovirus exposure and HLA in healthy donors. Study-wide points: Through in vitro validation, three CMV-associated chains were shown to be specific for CMV antigens. It was approximately 170 TCR beta chains that were listed as cytomegalovirus-associated.

Donors were drawn from the 120-subject validation cohort, separate from the approximately 700-subject first cohort. Germline V gives CDR1 MGHRA, CDR2 YSYEKL. V lost 0 bases and J lost 4, with 21 bases in between. This CDR3 contains 18 residues. Clones were sequenced by immunoSEQ multiplex PCR, and TCRdb holds only the in-frame ones, with some missing. The sample has 150,000 to 200,000 clones, under 95% seen once. Notes on this clone: Its antigen is not identified.

The material sequenced was PBMCs. This chain links TRBV4-1 with TRBJ1-2; tentatively, D is TRBD1 (5 bases). The TCR was taken from a woman between 18 and 29 years old in good health and CMV-seropositive. The CDR3 nucleotides read TGCGCCAGCAGCCAAGATTCGGGGACCAGGGAGGTAGTCTATGGCTACACCTTC. Its translation is CASSQDSGTREVVYGYTF.